The TCR beta chain described here comes from a study of blood T cell repertoires in COVID-19. Study at large: Samples taken during acute and convalescent COVID-19 were collected in the United States, Italy and Spain.

Each participant's cohort was designated according to participant-reported clinical history. Per the study methods: Estimation of nucleated cell counts relied on the amplification of reference gene primers. Using immunoSEQ multiplex PCR, the repertoire was profiled, and TCRdb retains in-frame clones only, with some absent. The DNA was the basis for D and trimming; V, J and clone size are from that table. The repertoire has 350,000 to 450,000 clones, 80% to 90% of them found once; the top ten carry around 1.1%. This clonotype was obtained from a man aged 25-40 years who had recovered from COVID-19. The sample was PBMCs or T cells enriched from blood (not recorded which).

CDR3 amino acids: CASSDMLAGFNEQFF. In DNA, the CDR3 is TGTGCCAGCAGTGACATGCTAGCGGGATTTAATGAGCAGTTCTTC. The rearrangement joins TRBV6-1 to TRBJ2-1; 9 bases line up with TRBD2. The CDR3 contains 15 residues. V gave up 3 bases and J gave up 7 bases; unmatched junction bases: 7. Germline CDR1 and CDR2: MNHNS and SASEGT.